The following is a T cell receptor (beta chain) sequence with its context. Its specificity is not known. This may stem from a read error, because a much larger clone lies one nucleotide away. The data belong to a study of T cells in Graves' hyperthyroidism and ophthalmopathy. Study outcomes and limitations: A model of 13 V-J features distinguished ophthalmopathy from stable hyperthyroidism.

Graves' hyperthyroidism was deemed stable absent ophthalmopathy progression within 18 months. Each diagnosis was grounded in clinical symptoms, serum thyroxine and TRAb, thyroid ultrasound, and orbital computed tomography. The source material, RNA transcripts, was used to amplify TCR beta CDR3 regions. When the TCR CDR3 underwent first-round RT-PCR, the HTBI primer set was used. TCRdb analysed the multiplex PCR reads with MiXCR anew, one entry per CDR3 protein. Among 750,000 to 900,000 distinct CDR3 sequences listed, 38% were seen once. The germline V gene has CDR1 SNHLY and CDR2 FYNNEI. The CDR3 sequence is 12 residues long. Trimming stripped 3 bases from V and 11 bases from J, with 11 bases between.

This clonotype was sampled from a man aged 18-30 years with Graves' hyperthyroidism. The chain links TRBV2 to TRBJ1-5, with D possibly TRBD1 on 5 matching bases. The sequenced material came from blood. CDR3 DNA sequence: TGTGCCAGCAGTGACTATTGGGGGGCCCAGCATTTT. Amino acid sequence: CASSDYWGAQHF.